The 2 T cell receptor beta chains below all came from one sample that was sequenced in a study of T cells in Graves' hyperthyroidism and ophthalmopathy (dated by TCRdb to about 2019). Library construction relied on multiplex PCR. The listed sequencing device is Illumina HiSeq 2000. The TCR beta CDR3 regions were amplified from RNA transcripts. A first-round RT-PCR of the TCR CDR3 used the HTBI primer set with the Qiagen OneStep RT-PCR kit. TCRdb trimmed the raw reads at Q25, called clones with MiXCR and kept productive beta chains. CDR3 protein sequences are deduplicated, and each keeps its most common genes and DNA. For this sample the table gives 300,000 or so distinct CDR3 sequences, of which roughly 17% were detected only once. Around a third of the sample comes from the top ten. Sample: blood. The receptor source for this set is a man aged 30-40 years with Graves' hyperthyroidism.

Comments on this clonotype: A read error may be the cause here, since a much bigger clone is one base away. The genes are TRBV29-1 and TRBJ2-2; 9 bases map to TRBD2. Germline assignment: CDR1 SQVTM and CDR2 ANQGSEA. This CDR3 comprises 17 residues. The CDR3 reads CSVVKGLARFNTGEPFF. The CDR3 nucleotides read TGCAGCGTTGTGAAAGGACTAGCGCGATTCAACACCGGGGAGCCGTTTTTT.

This clonotype was counted many times. The V gene is TRBV30, the J gene TRBJ2-3; no clear D. CDR3 size: 14 residues. V shed 3 bases and J shed 0 bases, with 10 bases lying between them. The V gene's germline CDR1 is GTSNPN and CDR2 SVGIG (reference sequence). The CDR3 DNA sequence: TGTGCCTGGAGCGGCTCATCTAGCACAGATACGCAGTATTTT. This translates into CAWSGSSSTDTQYF.